What follows are 8 T cell receptor beta chains derived from one specimen sequenced in a study of blood T cells in healthy people across ages (dated by TCRdb to the mid-2010s). The library relied on 5' RACE. The instrument was an Illumina HiSeq 2500. A second PCR of about 7 to 12 cycles was run with a J-beta primer mix and a sample-barcoded 5' primer. Using fastp trimming at Q25 and MiXCR clonotype assembly, TCRdb reanalyzed the public sequencing data and kept in-frame beta chains. Merged by CDR3 protein, the rows form single entries marked with the most common genes and DNA. In all, the sample holds a few hundred thousand distinct CDR3 sequences, and 27% of those were seen once. About 3.9% of the sample belongs to the ten largest clones. The same sample was also studied in work on T cells of mothers and their children.

Sequences were obtained from blood. The receptors stem from a boy between 2 and 10 years old in good health.

This clonotype was counted only a few times. The V and J genes are TRBV7-9 and TRBJ2-5; the match to TRBD2 covers 11 bases. The CDR3 runs 15 residues. V shed 5 bases, J shed 5 bases, and the junction held 7 bases outside the gene matches. From germline, CDR1 is SEHNR and CDR2 FQNEAQ (reference sequence). CDR3 bases: TGTGCCAGCAGCCCCACTAGCGGGGGCGGGGAGACCCAGTACTTC. Encoded protein: CASSPTSGGGETQYF.

The rearrangement links TRBV10-3 to TRBJ1-4, with TRBD1 matching over 7 bases. The CDR3 covers 12 residues. J gave up 8 bases and V 11 bases, and 8 bases lay outside the gene matches. Germline lookup yields CDR1 ENHRY and CDR2 SYGVKD. The CDR3, as DNA: TGTGCCCCCCACAGGGGATGGGAAAAACTGTTTTTT. This encodes CAPHRGWEKLFF.

Only a few counts were recorded for this clonotype. V usage is TRBV20-1 and J usage is TRBJ2-2; D is undetermined. Germline V gene lookup returns CDR1 DFQATT and CDR2 SNEGSKA (reference sequence). CDR3 length: 14 amino acids. V lost 2 bases, J lost 0 bases, and 7 bases lay in between. CDR3 nucleotide sequence: TGCAGTGCTAGACACCCAACGAACACCGGGGAGCTGTTTTTT. This encodes CSARHPTNTGELFF.

This clonotype was observed a handful of times. The chain uses TRBV12-5 and TRBJ2-7; D not certain. V was shortened by 1 base and J by 5 bases, with 3 bases between the two germline ends. CDR3 length: 11 residues. In germline, CDR1 is LGHNT, CDR2 FRNRAP. The DNA of the CDR3 is TGTGCTAGTGGTTTGGGGAACGAGCAGTACTTC. Protein sequence: CASGLGNEQYF.

This chain joins TRBV6-2 or TRBV6-3 and TRBJ2-1; maybe TRBD2 (6 bases). The ends were cut back, 7 bases at V and 5 bases at J, with 21 bases in the middle. The CDR3 contains 16 residues. Germline loops: CDR1 MNHEY, CDR2 SVGEGT. This chain's CDR3 is CASTLGGGLFNNEQFF. The CDR3 DNA reads as TGTGCCAGCACCCTTGGGGGAGGCCTTTTCAACAATGAGCAGTTCTTC.

The sample holds a few counts of this clonotype. V and J are TRBV27 and TRBJ1-6, with D tentatively TRBD1 (6 bases). The CDR3 is 10 amino acids. The V gene's germline CDR1 is MNHEY and CDR2 SMNVEV (reference sequence). The V and J ends lost 11 bases and 10 bases respectively, with 9 bases between them. The CDR3 sequence is CAGGSSPLHF. The CDR3, as DNA: TGTGCCGGGGGCTCCTCACCCCTCCACTTT.

This clonotype was found once. The rearrangement joins TRBV11-2 to TRBJ2-7, with 10 bases aligning to TRBD2. V dropped 1 base and J dropped 2; count of bases not matched to a gene: 5. In germline, CDR1 is SGHAT, CDR2 FQNNGV. This CDR3 spans 16 amino acids. The CDR3 DNA reads as TGTGCCAGCAGCTTAGTGGCTAGCGGGGGACCCTACGAGCAGTACTTC. It is translated as CASSLVASGGPYEQYF.

In this sample, this clonotype turned up a few times. The chain links TRBV29-1 to TRBJ2-4; TRBD2 matches at 7 bases. The germline gives CDR1 SQVTM, CDR2 ANQGSEA. V shed 4 bases, J shed 4 bases, and the junction held 1 base outside the gene matches. This CDR3 has 12 residues. As DNA, the CDR3 is TGCAGCGTTGGTAGCGGGAAAAACATTCAGTACTTC. It specifies CSVGSGKNIQYF.